The 18 T cell receptor beta chains below come from one sample, sequenced in a study of cytomegalovirus exposure and HLA in healthy donors. With 60 Vbeta and 13 Jbeta primers, the PCR was carried out. Generated by immunoSEQ multiplex PCR, the TCRdb table keeps only in-frame clones and is missing some. The sample includes around 100,000 clones, about 70% of them seen just once. The sample consisted of PBMCs. Receptors originate from a man aged 25 to 40 in good health and CMV-seropositive.

In its sample, this clone was seen once. The chain employs TRBV5-1 and TRBJ1-6, with D tentatively TRBD1 (6 bases). V was shortened by 0 bases and J by 5 bases, with 9 bases between the two germline ends. CDR1 is SGHRS and CDR2 is YFSETQ in the germline V gene. The CDR3 has 15 residues. The CDR3 DNA sequence: TGCGCCAGCAGCTTGGACAGGGTGGATAATTCACCCCTCCACTTT. Protein sequence: CASSLDRVDNSPLHF.

The chain couples TRBV12-5 to TRBJ2-1; D ambiguous. CDR1 LGHNT and CDR2 FRNRAP come from the germline V gene. CDR3 length: 12 residues. The V end was cut by 1 base, the J end by 8 bases, with 6 bases between. The CDR3 DNA follows: TGTGCTAGTGGTTTGGACAAAGATGAGCAGTTCTTC. Protein: CASGLDKDEQFF.

The chain recombines TRBV5-8 with TRBJ1-6; weak D call: TRBD1 (6 bases). Germline V gene sequence: CDR1 SGHTS, CDR2 YDEGEE. The CDR3 totals 14 residues. V lost 5 bases and J 17 bases, leaving 23 bases between the germline ends. This chain's CDR3 is CASRAGPLQGTIHF. The CDR3 nucleotides are TGTGCCAGCAGAGCTGGTCCTTTACAGGGCACGATCCACTTT.

The V call is TRBV30, the J call TRBJ1-3; a weak D match, TRBD1 (6 bases). V was pared by 1 base and J by 0 bases, with 10 bases between. This CDR3 region has 15 residues. CDR1 is GTSNPN, CDR2 SVGIG, per germline (reference sequence). The CDR3 sequence: CAWSADRNSGNTIYF. DNA for the CDR3: TGTGCCTGGAGTGCCGACAGGAACTCTGGAAACACCATATATTTT.

The rearrangement uses TRBV7-2 and TRBJ1-5; TRBD1 agrees at 7 bases. Losses at the gene ends were 1 base for V and 3 bases for J; bases not matched to a gene: 3. The CDR3 totals 15 residues. Germline V gives CDR1 SGHTA, CDR2 FQGNSA. The CDR3 sequence: CASSLDGTVNQPQHF. The CDR3 nucleotides are TGTGCCAGCAGCTTAGACGGGACAGTCAATCAGCCCCAGCATTTT.

The V gene is TRBV9, the J gene TRBJ2-6, with D uncertain. There are 14 residues in the CDR3. Trimming removed 4 bases at V and 4 bases at J, with 9 bases between. CDR1 and CDR2 from the germline V gene are SGDLS and YYNGEE. Written as DNA, the CDR3 is TGTGCCAGCAGCCACGACTTGGGGGCCAACGTCCTGACTTTC. Translating it yields CASSHDLGANVLTF. The full variable domain, its missing parts supplied by reference TRBV9 and TRBJ2-6, is DSGVTQTPKHLITATGQRVTLRCSPRSGDLSVYWYQQSLDQGLQFLIQYYNGEERAKGNILERFSAQQFPDLHSELNLSSLELGDSALYFCASSHDLGANVLTFGAGSRLTVL.

This clone was seen ten or more times. The genes are TRBV6-5 and TRBJ2-7; the match to TRBD1 covers 7 bases. Germline CDR1 and CDR2: MNHEY and SVGAGI. This CDR3 is 14 amino acids long. Trimming at V came to 0 bases and at J to 2 bases, leaving 1 base not matched to a gene. The CDR3 coding sequence is TGTGCCAGCAGTTACTCCCAGGGGGCCTACGAGCAGTACTTC. Translated: CASSYSQGAYEQYF.

This chain connects TRBV4-1 to TRBJ2-2, with D maybe TRBD1 (6 bases). The V and J ends lost 4 bases and 4 bases respectively, with 10 bases between them. CDR3 length: 14 amino acids. In germline, CDR1 is MGHRA, CDR2 YSYEKL. The CDR3 is CASSPEGGTGELFF. The CDR3 region has the DNA TGCGCCAGCAGCCCAGAAGGGGGCACCGGGGAGCTGTTTTTT.

This clone has a handful of counts. This chain joins TRBV7-9 and TRBJ1-6; 8 bases line up with TRBD1. There are 16 residues in the CDR3. V lost 2 bases to trimming and J lost 10 bases; unmatched junction nucleotides: 10. Germline CDR1 and CDR2: SEHNR and FQNEAQ (reference sequence). The CDR3 sequence is CASSLSPTGVRSPLHF. The CDR3 nucleotides read TGTGCCAGCAGCTTATCTCCGACAGGGGTAAGATCACCCCTCCACTTT.

This chain connects TRBV4-3 to TRBJ1-4; unclear D gene. Germline CDR1 reads LGHNA; CDR2 reads YSLEER. The CDR3 extends over 15 amino acids. Trimming took off 0 bases at V and 5 bases at J, with 10 bases between the two ends. The CDR3 reads CASSQDWQANEKLFF. CDR3 nucleotides: TGCGCCAGCAGCCAAGATTGGCAGGCGAATGAAAAACTGTTTTTT.

This clone was detected a few times. The rearrangement links TRBV19 to TRBJ1-1; no reliable D call. The germline V gene encodes CDR1 LNHDA and CDR2 SQIVND (reference sequence). The CDR3 sequence is 15 residues long. Trimming pared 0 bases from V and 0 bases from J, leaving 8 bases between. The CDR3 reads CASSIDEEMNTEAFF. The CDR3 nucleotides are TGTGCCAGTAGTATAGATGAGGAGATGAACACTGAAGCTTTCTTT.

The chain couples TRBV7-6 to TRBJ2-5, with 7 bases identical to TRBD2. TRBJ2-7 matches the DNA end more closely, so the J call is doubtful. The CDR3 is 14 amino acids. CDR1 SGHVS and CDR2 FNYEAQ come from the germline V gene. The chain's CDR3 is CASSLVGGAYEQYF. Written as DNA, the CDR3 is TGTGCCAGCAGCTTAGTGGGGGGGGCCTACGAGCAGTACTTC.

A word on this clone: A junction end diverges from the germline sequence, so it may reflect a read error. Other DNA sequences within the sample encode an identical CDR3. The chain uses TRBV15 and TRBJ2-5; 8 bases align to TRBD2. The CDR3 sequence is 17 residues long. Germline CDR1 LNHNV, CDR2 YYDKDF (reference sequence). In nucleotides, the CDR3 is TGCGCCACCAGCAGAGCCCTCAGCGGGGGAGTAGGGGAGACCCAGTACTTC. This gives the protein CATSRALSGGVGETQYF.

V gene TRBV5-1 combines with J gene TRBJ2-1; tentative D call: TRBD1 (6 bases). This CDR3 region has 14 residues. V lost 2 bases and J lost 10, with 16 bases in between. The germline V gene encodes CDR1 SGHRS and CDR2 YFSETQ. The CDR3 spells CASSLATTQGEQFF. In DNA form, the CDR3 reads TGCGCCAGCAGCTTAGCTACGACCCAGGGGGAGCAGTTCTTC.

The chain has TRBV7-6 and TRBJ2-1, with TRBD1 identical over 10 bases. V dropped 3 bases and J dropped 6; count of bases not matched to a gene: 2. Germline CDR1 SGHVS, CDR2 FNYEAQ. This CDR3 has 14 amino acids. The CDR3 sequence is CASSFGTGVNEQFF. In DNA, the CDR3 is TGTGCCAGCAGCTTTGGGACAGGGGTCAATGAGCAGTTCTTC.

A remark on this clone: A read error may account for a junction end that differs from germline. The genes are TRBV4-2 and TRBJ1-1; 9 positions agree with TRBD1. The germline V gene has CDR1 LGHNA and CDR2 YNFKEQ. The CDR3 runs 15 residues. In DNA, the CDR3 is TGTGCCAGCAACCAAATACAGGGGGCGGGCACTGAAGCTTTCTTT. Amino acids: CASNQIQGAGTEAFF.

This clone was recorded only once. The chain uses TRBV6-5 and TRBJ1-4, with D unresolved. From germline, CDR1 is MNHEY and CDR2 SVGAGI. The CDR3 is 15 amino acids. The germline V and J ends were trimmed by 6 bases and 1 base, with 12 bases remaining between them. The CDR3 bases are TGTGCCAGCAGCTCGCGGGCCCTAACTAATGAAAAACTGTTTTTT. Encoded protein: CASSSRALTNEKLFF.

The gene calls are TRBV11-2 and TRBJ2-1, with 9 nucleotides matching TRBD2. Germline CDR1 and CDR2: SGHAT and FQNNGV. The J segment lost 1 base and the V segment lost 5 bases, leaving 3 bases of the junction unmatched. This CDR3 region has 15 residues. CDR3 nucleotides: TGTGCCAGCAGCCGAAGCGGGGGGTCCTACAATGAGCAGTTCTTC. The encoded protein is CASSRSGGSYNEQFF.